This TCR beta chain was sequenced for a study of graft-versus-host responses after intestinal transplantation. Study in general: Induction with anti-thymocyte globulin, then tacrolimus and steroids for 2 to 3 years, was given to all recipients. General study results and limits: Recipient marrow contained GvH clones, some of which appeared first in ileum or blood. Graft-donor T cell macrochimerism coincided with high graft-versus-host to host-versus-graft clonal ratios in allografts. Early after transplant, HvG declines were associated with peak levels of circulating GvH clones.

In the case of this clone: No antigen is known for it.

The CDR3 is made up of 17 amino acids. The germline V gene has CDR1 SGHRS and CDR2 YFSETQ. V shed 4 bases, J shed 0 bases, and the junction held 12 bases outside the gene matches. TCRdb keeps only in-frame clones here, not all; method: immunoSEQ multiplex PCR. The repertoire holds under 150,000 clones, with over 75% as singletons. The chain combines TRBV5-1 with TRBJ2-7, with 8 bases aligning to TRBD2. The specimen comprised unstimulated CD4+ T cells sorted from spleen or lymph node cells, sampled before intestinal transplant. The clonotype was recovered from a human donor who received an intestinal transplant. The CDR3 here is CASSPGGSGTSSYEQYF. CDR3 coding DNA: TGCGCCAGCAGCCCCGGCGGCTCCGGGACTAGCTCCTACGAGCAGTACTTC.